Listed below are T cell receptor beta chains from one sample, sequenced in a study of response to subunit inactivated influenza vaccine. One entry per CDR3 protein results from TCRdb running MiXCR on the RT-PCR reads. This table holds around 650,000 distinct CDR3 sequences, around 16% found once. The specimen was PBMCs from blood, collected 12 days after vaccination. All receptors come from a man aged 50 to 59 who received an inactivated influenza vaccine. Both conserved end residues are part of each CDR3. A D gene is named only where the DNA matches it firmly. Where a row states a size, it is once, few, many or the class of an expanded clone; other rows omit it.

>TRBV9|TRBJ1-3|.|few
CASSGQSSGNTIYF
TGTGCCAGCAGCGGACAGTCCTCTGGAAACACCATATATTTT
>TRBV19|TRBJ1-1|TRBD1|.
CASTKDRVNTEAFF
TGTGCCAGCACTAAGGACAGGGTTAACACTGAAGCTTTCTTT
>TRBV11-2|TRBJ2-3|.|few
CASSSLRQIPDTQYF
TGTGCCAGCAGCTCTCTCCGCCAGATTCCAGATACGCAGTATTTT
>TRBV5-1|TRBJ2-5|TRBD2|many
CASSPQLAGGSQETQYF
TGCGCCAGCAGCCCACAACTAGCGGGAGGCTCCCAAGAGACCCAGTACTTC
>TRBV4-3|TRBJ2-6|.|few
CASSQGRDSGANVLTF
TGCGCCAGCAGCCAAGGCAGGGATTCTGGGGCCAACGTCCTGACTTTC
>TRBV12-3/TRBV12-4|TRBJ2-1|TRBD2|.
CASKMVGGVAYNEQFF
TGTGCCAGCAAAATGGTCGGGGGGGTGGCCTACAATGAGCAGTTCTTC
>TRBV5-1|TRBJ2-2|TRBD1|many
CASSPRTGNTGELFF
TGCGCCAGCAGCCCTAGGACAGGGAACACCGGGGAGCTGTTTTTT
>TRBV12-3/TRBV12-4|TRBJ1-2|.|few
CASGQIPNYGYTF
TGTGCCAGCGGACAGATCCCTAACTATGGCTACACCTTC
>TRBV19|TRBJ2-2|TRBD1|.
CATGQGNTGELFF
TGTGCCACAGGACAGGGGAACACCGGGGAGCTGTTTTTT
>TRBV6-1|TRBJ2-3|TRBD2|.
CASTLSLAVTDTQYF
TGTGCCAGCACCCTCTCTCTAGCGGTCACAGATACGCAGTATTTT
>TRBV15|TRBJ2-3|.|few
CATTSDRTDTQYF
TGTGCCACCACATCAGATCGCACAGATACGCAGTATTTT
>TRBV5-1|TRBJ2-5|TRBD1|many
CASSFGTGIGETQYF
TGCGCCAGCAGCTTCGGGACAGGGATTGGTGAGACCCAGTACTTC
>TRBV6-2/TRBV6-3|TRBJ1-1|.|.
CASSWLGQLKNTEAFF
TGTGCCAGCAGTTGGTTAGGACAGTTGAAGAACACTGAAGCTTTCTTT
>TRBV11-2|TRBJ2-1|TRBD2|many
CASSFFGSGRLSSYNEQFF
TGTGCCAGCAGCTTTTTTGGTAGCGGGAGGCTGAGCTCCTACAATGAGCAGTTCTTC
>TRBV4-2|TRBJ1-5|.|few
CASSQLTPNQPQHF
TGTGCCAGCAGCCAATTAACCCCCAATCAGCCCCAGCATTTT
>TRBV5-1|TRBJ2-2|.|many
CASSRDRTNTGELFF
TGTGCCAGCAGCCGCGACAGGACGAACACCGGGGAGCTGTTTTTT
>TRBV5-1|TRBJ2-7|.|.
CASSLGDSLSEQYF
TGCGCCAGCAGCTTGGGAGACAGTTTATCCGAGCAGTACTTC
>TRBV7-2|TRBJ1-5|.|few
CASSFQGSNQPQHF
TGTGCCAGCAGCTTCCAAGGGAGCAATCAGCCCCAGCATTTT
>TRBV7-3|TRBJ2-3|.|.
CASSLNREADTQYF
TGTGCCAGCAGCTTAAACAGGGAGGCAGATACGCAGTATTTT
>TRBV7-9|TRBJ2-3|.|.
CASSSGESRTDTQYF
TGTGCCAGCAGCTCGGGTGAGAGCCGCACAGATACGCAGTATTTT
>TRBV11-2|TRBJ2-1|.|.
CASNFGNNEQFF
TGTGCCAGCAACTTCGGCAACAATGAGCAGTTCTTC
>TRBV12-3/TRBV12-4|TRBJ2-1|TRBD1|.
CASSLRQGARTNEQFF
TGTGCCAGCAGTTTAAGGCAGGGGGCGCGGACAAATGAGCAGTTCTTC
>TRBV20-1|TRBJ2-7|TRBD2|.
CSARSPSGISQYF
TGCAGTGCTAGATCCCCCAGCGGGATATCGCAGTACTTC
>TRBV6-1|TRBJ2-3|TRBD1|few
CASSRQGRTDTQYF
TGTGCCAGCAGTCGACAGGGGCGCACAGATACGCAGTATTTT
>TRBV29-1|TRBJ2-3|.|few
CSAAGTSTDTQYF
TGCAGCGCCGCGGGGACTAGCACAGATACGCAGTATTTT
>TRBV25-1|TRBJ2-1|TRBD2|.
CASSDLAGVLF
TGTGCCAGCAGTGATCTAGCGGGAGTGCTCTTC
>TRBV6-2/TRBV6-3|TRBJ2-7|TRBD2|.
CASSNTTGGSPNEQYF
TGTGCCAGCAGTAACACGACTGGCGGGAGCCCCAACGAGCAGTACTTC
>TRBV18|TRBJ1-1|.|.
CASSPRGENTEAFF
TGTGCCAGCTCACCACGGGGCGAGAACACTGAAGCTTTCTTT
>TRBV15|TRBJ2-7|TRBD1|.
CATSRDRGTGHEQYF
TGTGCCACCAGCAGAGATCGAGGGACAGGCCACGAGCAGTACTTC
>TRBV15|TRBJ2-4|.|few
CATSPVAVAKNIQYF
TGTGCCACCAGCCCGGTGGCGGTAGCCAAAAACATTCAGTACTTC
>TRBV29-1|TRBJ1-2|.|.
CSVGGGESGYTF
TGCAGCGTTGGAGGGGGGGAGTCTGGCTACACCTTC
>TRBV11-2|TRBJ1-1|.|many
CASSLDSNLVNTEAFF
TGTGCCAGCAGCTTAGATTCGAATCTTGTGAACACTGAAGCTTTCTTT
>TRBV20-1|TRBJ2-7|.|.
CSATRPADAYEQYF
TGCAGTGCGACAAGGCCGGCGGATGCCTACGAGCAGTACTTC
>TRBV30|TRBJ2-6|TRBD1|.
CAWSRTWDRGSSGANVLTF
TGTGCCTGGAGTCGTACGTGGGACAGGGGGTCCTCTGGGGCCAACGTCCTGACTTTC
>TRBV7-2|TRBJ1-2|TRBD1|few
CASSGKTGGDYGYTF
TGTGCCAGCAGCGGGAAGACAGGGGGCGACTATGGCTACACCTTC